This T cell receptor beta chain appears in the sequencing data of a study of T-cell reconstitution after alpha-beta-depleted transplantation in children. Trimming pared 4 bases from V and 7 bases from J, leaving 11 bases between. The CDR3 covers 14 residues. The TCRbeta library was prepared with unique molecular identifiers. TCRdb passed the PCR reads through MiXCR, listing each CDR3 protein once. There are about 500,000 distinct CDR3 sequences in the sample; approximately 32% occur only once, and under 3% lies in the top ten. Sequences were derived from PBMCs from the stem cell graft donor, sampled from the stem cell graft. The source is a human donor who donated a stem cell graft to a child with aplastic anemia. The V call is TRBV12-3 or TRBV12-4, the J call TRBJ1-6, with a weak D call TRBD1 (6 bases). CDR3 protein: CASSYTGRNSPLHF. CDR3 DNA sequence: TGTGCCAGCAGTTATACAGGGCGGAATTCACCCCTCCACTTT.